The clone carrying this T cell receptor beta chain occurred a few times. As yet, its antigen is unknown. This PCR relied on a set of 60 Vbeta primers and 13 Jbeta primers. Libraries were prepared by immunoSEQ multiplex PCR; TCRdb keeps only in-frame clonotypes and omits some of them. The table has approximately 140,000 clones, around 77% seen once; the top ten hold roughly 4.9%. These data are taken from a study of cytomegalovirus exposure and HLA in healthy donors. General study points: Segments of the TCR beta V type were, in most cases, productive about 87% or about 30% of the time in an earlier analysis. Sequencing likely produced, as an artifact, a cluster of highly shared sequence variants. Generally TCR sequences proved uncommon, though certain public TCRs appeared in numerous donors. V- and J-gene trimming of TCR beta was linked (in a later analysis) to a missense DCLRE1C variant.

This CDR3 contains 14 residues. Trimming took off 6 bases at V and 8 bases at J, with 16 bases between the two ends. CDR1 SGHTA and CDR2 FQGNSA come from the germline V gene. The clonotype was recovered from a woman aged 45-65 years in good health and CMV-seronegative. The material sequenced was PBMCs. The chain is built from TRBV7-2 and TRBJ1-4; D is perhaps TRBD1 (6 bases). The CDR3 DNA reads as TGTGCCAGCAGGGACGGACAGCGTGGGGAAAAACTGTTTTTT. Translated, it gives CASRDGQRGEKLFF.